A selection of T cell receptor beta chains follows, all from one sample in a study of cytomegalovirus exposure and HLA in healthy donors. Libraries were prepared by immunoSEQ multiplex PCR; TCRdb keeps only in-frame clonotypes and omits some of them. This repertoire shows tens of thousands of clones, around 72% found once; its top ten account for approximately 7%. The sample comprised PBMCs. The receptors were gathered from a woman in her 30s in good health and CMV-seropositive. The CDR3 runs from the conserved cysteine through the conserved F or W.

V gene: TRBV9; J gene: TRBJ2-7; CDR3 protein: CASSVEARAYEQYF
V gene: TRBV27; J gene: TRBJ2-3; CDR3 protein: CASSNTGFTDTQYF
V gene: TRBV7-2; J gene: TRBJ2-6; CDR3 protein: CASSGGAGSFSGANVLTF
V gene: TRBV30; J gene: TRBJ2-3; CDR3 protein: CAWSPGTTDTQYF
V gene: TRBV30; J gene: TRBJ1-4; CDR3 protein: CAWTPRDEKLFF
V gene: TRBV2; J gene: TRBJ1-2; CDR3 protein: CASSVEGIGNGYTF
V gene: TRBV5-1; J gene: TRBJ2-1; CDR3 protein: CASSLDSSGNNEQFF
V gene: TRBV4-2; J gene: TRBJ2-1; CDR3 protein: CASSQASAALLNEQFF
V gene: TRBV6-5; J gene: TRBJ1-2; CDR3 protein: CASTPGQGYGYTF
V gene: TRBV27; J gene: TRBJ2-3; CDR3 protein: CASSFRTSSGGTQYF
V gene: TRBV29-1; J gene: TRBJ2-7; CDR3 protein: CSVDLGGRRGEQYF
V gene: TRBV30; J gene: TRBJ1-1; CDR3 protein: CAWSGRDRGYNTEAFF
V gene: TRBV27; J gene: TRBJ1-1; CDR3 protein: CASSFGTENTEAFF
V gene: TRBV6-1; J gene: TRBJ2-1; CDR3 protein: CASTGLAWYNEQFF
V gene: TRBV7-8; J gene: TRBJ1-6; CDR3 protein: CASSLAVDRGNSPLHF
V gene: TRBV5-6; J gene: TRBJ1-1; CDR3 protein: CASSLVAGVHTEAFF
V gene: TRBV6-5; J gene: TRBJ2-1; CDR3 protein: CASSRSGEQFF
V gene: TRBV5-1; J gene: TRBJ1-1; CDR3 protein: CASGQGLANTEAFF
V gene: TRBV7-2; J gene: TRBJ2-5; CDR3 protein: CASSLVAGWAQETQYF
V gene: TRBV6-6; J gene: TRBJ1-5; CDR3 protein: CASSHRPAGGNQPQHF
V gene: TRBV5-6; J gene: TRBJ1-2; CDR3 protein: CASSFTGGSDLSYTF
V gene: TRBV27; J gene: TRBJ2-5; CDR3 protein: CASSLIPQGQTQYF
V gene: TRBV28; J gene: TRBJ1-5; CDR3 protein: CASSPGQTSNQPQHF
V gene: TRBV4-1; J gene: TRBJ2-1; CDR3 protein: CASSSTSGSSYNEQFF
V gene: TRBV5-5; J gene: TRBJ2-7; CDR3 protein: CASSRDSYEQYF
V gene: TRBV4-1; J gene: TRBJ2-1; CDR3 protein: CASSRQLADNEQFF
V gene: TRBV7-2; J gene: TRBJ1-5; CDR3 protein: CASSAPIGGVNQPQHF
V gene: TRBV28; J gene: TRBJ2-1; CDR3 protein: CATGSYNEQFF
V gene: TRBV11-2; J gene: TRBJ1-2; CDR3 protein: CASSFRGQDGYTF
V gene: TRBV4-1; J gene: TRBJ2-1; CDR3 protein: CASSQAGASGRNEQFF
V gene: TRBV27; J gene: TRBJ2-5; CDR3 protein: CASSLKGHKPGLAGFREETQYF
V gene: TRBV11-2; J gene: TRBJ1-1; CDR3 protein: CASSLKGSTADTEAFF
V gene: TRBV6-5; J gene: TRBJ2-7; CDR3 protein: CATGDFYEQYF
V gene: TRBV2; J gene: TRBJ1-5; CDR3 protein: CASSEEGAGISNQPQHF
V gene: TRBV7-2; J gene: TRBJ2-5; CDR3 protein: CASSLSPGLGETQYF
V gene: TRBV5-5; J gene: TRBJ1-1; CDR3 protein: CASSRHPPGHLMNTEAFF
V gene: TRBV6-1; J gene: TRBJ2-3; CDR3 protein: CASNLSGRTDTQYF
V gene: TRBV7-9; J gene: TRBJ1-5; CDR3 protein: CASSLDRVQPQHF